This paragraph covers one T cell receptor (beta chain) sequence. CD8 cells classed as naive were CD45RO-negative and positively selected for CCR7, excluding terminally differentiated effector memory CD45RA+ cells. These data originate in a study of shared clonotypes between healthy human individuals. The germline V gene has CDR1 ENHRY and CDR2 SYGVKD. With 8 bases removed from V and 2 bases from J, the gap between germline ends came to 14 bases. The CDR3 contains 14 residues. Data came from immunoSEQ multiplex PCR; TCRdb stores just in-frame clones and leaves some out. Of roughly 2 million clones listed, approximately 95% were seen once; the top ten hold about 1.1%.

The chain carries TRBV10-3 and TRBJ2-3; D perhaps matches TRBD2 (6 bases). Sequencing used naive CD8+ T cells sorted from blood. The receptor was isolated from a man younger than 30 in good health. CDR3 sequence: CAIAGPGDTDTQYF. DNA of the CDR3: TGTGCCATCGCGGGGCCGGGGGACACAGATACGCAGTATTTT.